The clone carrying this T cell receptor (beta chain) showed up just a few times. The antigen is undetermined. Looked up from germline, CDR1 is SQVTM and CDR2 is ANQGSEA. CDR3 length: 10 residues. Trimming cost V 6 bases and J 8 bases, with 10 bases left between them. This sample is part of a study of T-cell memory formation after mild COVID-19. Broader study findings: Those CD4+ clones that contracted were mainly in CM and EM (CD8+ ones in EMRA). The second-wave clones peaking on day 37 were not confirmed as SARS-CoV-2-specific. Day 15 to 85 contracting clones showed balanced CD4/CD8; later expanders leaned CD4+.

From 5'RACE with constant-segment primers came TCR alpha and TCR beta cDNA libraries that carried sample barcodes and UMIs. One entry per CDR3 protein, called by TCRdb with MiXCR from the 5' RACE reads. The profile shows around 300,000 distinct CDR3 sequences, less than 20% of them singletons. This clonotype originated in a man between 18 and 35 years old who had mild COVID-19 (a few samples of this study predate the infection). Cell type and time point are not known. Sequenced material: PBMCs or a T cell subset sorted from them (not recorded which). The chain recombines TRBV29-1 with TRBJ1-1; D may be TRBD1 (5 bases). CDR3 loop: CSVTGGEAFF. DNA for the CDR3: TGCAGCGTGACTGGGGGGGAAGCTTTCTTT.